This T cell receptor beta chain is from a study of T cell responses to AZD1222 COVID-19 vaccine. Study context: Second-dose intervals near 4 or 12 weeks were combined.

This CDR3 comprises 15 residues. V lost 3 bases, J lost 2 bases, and 13 bases lay in between. Germline CDR1 LNHDA, CDR2 SQIVND (reference sequence). Study-wide results and limits: Spike as a whole was targeted by vaccine-associated CD4 TCRs, dominant at 160-218 and 743-854. When two AZD1222 doses had been given, Spike-specific TCR breadth and depth rose. The donors showed a predominance of white British ancestry and of females, with possible underestimation of clonal diversity.

Some clones are missing from TCRdb's copy, which holds only in-frame ones; the method was immunoSEQ multiplex PCR. Among over 100,000 clones listed, about nine tenths were seen once. With regard to this clone: Its target is not known.

The chain combines TRBV19 with TRBJ1-2; D possibly corresponds to TRBD1 (5 bases). Here the sequenced sample was peripheral blood, taken on day 0 of AZD1222 vaccination. The sequence was obtained from an adult in good health. Written as DNA, the CDR3 is TGTGCCAGTAGTATTTTGGGGGTCTCGAACTATGGCTACACCTTC. Its translation: CASSILGVSNYGYTF.